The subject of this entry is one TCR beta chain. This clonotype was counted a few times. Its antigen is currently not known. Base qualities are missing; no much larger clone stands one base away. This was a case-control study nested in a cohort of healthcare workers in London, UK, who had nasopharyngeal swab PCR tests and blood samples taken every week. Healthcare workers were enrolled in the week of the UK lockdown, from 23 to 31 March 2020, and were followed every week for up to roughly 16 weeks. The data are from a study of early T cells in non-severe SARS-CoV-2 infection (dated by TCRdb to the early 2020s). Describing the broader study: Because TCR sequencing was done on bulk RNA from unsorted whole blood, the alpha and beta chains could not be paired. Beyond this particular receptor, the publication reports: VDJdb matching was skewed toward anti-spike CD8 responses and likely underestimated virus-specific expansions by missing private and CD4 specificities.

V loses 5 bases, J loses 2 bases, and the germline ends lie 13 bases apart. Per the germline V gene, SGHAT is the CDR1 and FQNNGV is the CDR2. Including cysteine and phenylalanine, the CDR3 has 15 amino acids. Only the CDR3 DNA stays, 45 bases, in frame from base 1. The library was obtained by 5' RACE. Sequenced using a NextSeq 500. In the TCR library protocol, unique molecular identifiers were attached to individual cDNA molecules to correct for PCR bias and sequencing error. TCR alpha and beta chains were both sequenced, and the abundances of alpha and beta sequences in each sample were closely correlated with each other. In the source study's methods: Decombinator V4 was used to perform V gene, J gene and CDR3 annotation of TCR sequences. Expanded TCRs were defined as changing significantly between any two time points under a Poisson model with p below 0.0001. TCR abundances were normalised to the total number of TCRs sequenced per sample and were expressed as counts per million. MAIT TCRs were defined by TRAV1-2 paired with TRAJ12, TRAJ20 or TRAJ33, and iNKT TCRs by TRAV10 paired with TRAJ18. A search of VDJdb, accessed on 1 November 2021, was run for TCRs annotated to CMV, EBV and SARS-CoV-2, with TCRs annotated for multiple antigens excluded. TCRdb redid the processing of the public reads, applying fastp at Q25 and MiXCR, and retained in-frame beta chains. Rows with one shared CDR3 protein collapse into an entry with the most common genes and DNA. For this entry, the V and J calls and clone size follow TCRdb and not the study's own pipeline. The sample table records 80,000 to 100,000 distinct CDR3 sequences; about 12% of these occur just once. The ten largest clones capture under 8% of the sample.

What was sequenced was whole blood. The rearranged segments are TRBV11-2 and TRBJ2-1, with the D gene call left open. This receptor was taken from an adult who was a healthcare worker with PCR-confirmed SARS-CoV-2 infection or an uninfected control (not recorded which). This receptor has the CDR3 CASSRVGFTYNEQFF. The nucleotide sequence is TGTGCCAGCAGCCGGGTCGGGTTTACCTACAATGAGCAGTTCTTC.